This T cell receptor beta chain derives from a study of T-cell reconstitution after alpha-beta-depleted transplantation in children. Trimming pared 1 base from V and 8 bases from J, leaving 21 bases between. The V gene's germline CDR1 is DFQATT and CDR2 SNEGSKA (reference sequence). The CDR3 contains 16 residues. Study findings and constraints: Several hundred graft clones that had expanded were reportedly the source of alpha-beta T cells about two months after transplant.

A word on this clonotype: As yet, its antigen is unknown.

Preparing the TCRbeta library involved the use of unique molecular identifiers. TCRdb itself ran the PCR reads through MiXCR, one entry per CDR3 protein. The repertoire holds over 450,000 distinct CDR3 sequences, with roughly a tenth as singletons. This clonotype originated in a child aged 2 to 15 with inherited bone marrow failure, due to receive a stem cell transplant. Sequences were derived from PBMCs, sampled before TCRalphabeta/CD19-depleted stem cell transplant. J is TRBJ2-1 and V is TRBV20-1, with a tentative D call TRBD1 (5 bases). CDR3 in DNA: TGCAGTGCTAGAGGGGTAAGGGGCGCCCTAAGCGATGAGCAGTTCTTC. This translates into CSARGVRGALSDEQFF.